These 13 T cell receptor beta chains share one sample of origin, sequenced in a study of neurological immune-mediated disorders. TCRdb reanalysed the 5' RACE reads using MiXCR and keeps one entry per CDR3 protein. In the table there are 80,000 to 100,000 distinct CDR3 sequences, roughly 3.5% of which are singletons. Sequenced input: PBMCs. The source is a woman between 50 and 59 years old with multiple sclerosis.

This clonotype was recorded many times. The CDR3 bases are TGCGCCAGCAGCTTGGCCCTACTGAATAAGGGGAAGGGAACTGAAGCTTTCTTT. It codes for CASSLALLNKGKGTEAFF. The rearrangement links TRBV5-1 to TRBJ1-1; TRBD1 might be the D (5 bases). The germline V gene encodes CDR1 SGHRS and CDR2 YFSETQ. CDR3 length: 18 residues. Trimming shortened V by 0 bases and J by 5 bases, and 23 bases separated the two germline ends. The full variable domain, rest sourced from reference TRBV5-1 and TRBJ1-1, is KAGVTQTPRYLIKTRGQQVTLSCSPISGHRSVSWYQQTPGQGLQFLFEYFSETQRNKGNFPGRFSGRQFSNSRSEMNVSTLELGDSALYLCASSLALLNKGKGTEAFFGQGTRLTVV.

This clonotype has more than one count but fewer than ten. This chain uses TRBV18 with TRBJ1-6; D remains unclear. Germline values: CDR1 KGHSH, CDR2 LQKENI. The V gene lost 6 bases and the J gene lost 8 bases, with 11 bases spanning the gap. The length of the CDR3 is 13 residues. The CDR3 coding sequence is TGTGCCAGCTCGCCAAATTGGGATTCACCCCTCCACTTT. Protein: CASSPNWDSPLHF.

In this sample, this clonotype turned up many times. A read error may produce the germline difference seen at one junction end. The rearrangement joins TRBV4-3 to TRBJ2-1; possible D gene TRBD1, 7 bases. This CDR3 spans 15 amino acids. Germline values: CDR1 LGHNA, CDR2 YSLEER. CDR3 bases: TGCGCCAGCAGCCAAGAATTCACCCGGGCGGGGACAGCGGTCTTC. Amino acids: CASSQEFTRAGTAVF.

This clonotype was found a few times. The CDR3 region is CSAMDRLGYTF. CDR3 bases: TGCAGTGCTATGGACAGGCTGGGCTACACCTTC. J is TRBJ1-2 and V is TRBV20-1; 7 nucleotides match TRBD1. Germline CDR1 and CDR2: DFQATT and SNEGSKA (reference sequence). Unmatched junction bases numbered 4, after V lost 4 bases and J lost 8 bases. The CDR3 extends over 11 amino acids.

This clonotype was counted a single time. The CDR3 loop is CASGRDRLYEQYF. CDR3 sequence (DNA): TGTGCTAGTGGCCGGGACAGGCTCTACGAGCAGTACTTC. The rearrangement uses TRBV12-5 and TRBJ2-7; 8 bases are shared with TRBD1. Germline V CDR1 and CDR2: LGHNT, FRNRAP. V lost 6 bases and J lost 3; bases outside the gene matches: 4. This CDR3 region has 13 residues.

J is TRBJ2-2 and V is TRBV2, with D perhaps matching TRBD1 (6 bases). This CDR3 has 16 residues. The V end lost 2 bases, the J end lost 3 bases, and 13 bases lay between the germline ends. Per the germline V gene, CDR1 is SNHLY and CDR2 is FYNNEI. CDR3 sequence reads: CASSESGQPYTGELFF. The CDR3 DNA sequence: TGTGCCAGCAGTGAAAGTGGACAGCCTTACACCGGGGAGCTGTTTTTT.

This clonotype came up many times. CDR3 residues: CASSLLRDKETQYF. The CDR3 DNA is TGTGCCAGCAGCTTACTCCGGGACAAAGAGACCCAGTACTTC. The chain has TRBV13 and TRBJ2-5, with D possibly matching TRBD1 (6 bases). Germline lookup yields CDR1 PRHDT and CDR2 FYEKMQ (reference sequence). V was trimmed by 2 bases and J by 3 bases, leaving 10 bases between them. This CDR3 contains 14 residues.

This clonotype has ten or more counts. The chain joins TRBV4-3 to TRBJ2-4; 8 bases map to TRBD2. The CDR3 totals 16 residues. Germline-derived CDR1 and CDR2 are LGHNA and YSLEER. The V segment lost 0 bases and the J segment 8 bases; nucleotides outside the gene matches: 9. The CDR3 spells CASSQENTGGPHIQYF. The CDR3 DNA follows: TGCGCCAGCAGCCAAGAGAATACGGGGGGGCCTCACATTCAGTACTTC.

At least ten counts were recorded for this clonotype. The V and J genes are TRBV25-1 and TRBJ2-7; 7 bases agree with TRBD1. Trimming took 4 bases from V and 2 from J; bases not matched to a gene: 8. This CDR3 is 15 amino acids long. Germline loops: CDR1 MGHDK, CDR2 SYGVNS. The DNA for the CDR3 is TGTGCCAGCAGTGGGTCGCCCGGGACAGCCTACGAGCAGTACTTC. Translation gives CASSGSPGTAYEQYF.

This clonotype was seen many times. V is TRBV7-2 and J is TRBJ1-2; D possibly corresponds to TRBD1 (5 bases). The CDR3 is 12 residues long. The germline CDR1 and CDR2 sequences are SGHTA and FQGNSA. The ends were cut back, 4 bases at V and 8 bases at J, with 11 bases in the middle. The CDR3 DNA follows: TGTGCCAGCAGCTCACCGGGACCCGGCTACACCTTC. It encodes CASSSPGPGYTF. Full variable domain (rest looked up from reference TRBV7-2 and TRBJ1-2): GAGVSQSPSNKVTEKGKDVELRCDPISGHTALYWYRQSLGQGLEFLIYFQGNSAPDKSGLPSDRFSAERTGGSVSTLTIQRTQQEDSAVYLCASSSPGPGYTFGSGTRLTVV.

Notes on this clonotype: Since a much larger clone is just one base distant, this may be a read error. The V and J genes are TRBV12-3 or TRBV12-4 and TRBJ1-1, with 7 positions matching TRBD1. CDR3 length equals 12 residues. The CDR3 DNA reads TGTTCCAGCAGCCCACAGGGGACTGAAGCTTTCTTT. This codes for CSSSPQGTEAFF.

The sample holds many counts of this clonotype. The CDR3 DNA reads as TGCAGTGCCACGAATAATCACGGGAATCAGCCCCAGCATTTT. Protein product: CSATNNHGNQPQHF. The rearrangement joins TRBV20-1 to TRBJ1-5; D is unresolved. From germline, CDR1 is DFQATT and CDR2 SNEGSKA (reference sequence). The CDR3 contains 14 residues. Between the trimmed V and J ends, which lost 6 bases and 4 bases, there was a span of 16 bases.

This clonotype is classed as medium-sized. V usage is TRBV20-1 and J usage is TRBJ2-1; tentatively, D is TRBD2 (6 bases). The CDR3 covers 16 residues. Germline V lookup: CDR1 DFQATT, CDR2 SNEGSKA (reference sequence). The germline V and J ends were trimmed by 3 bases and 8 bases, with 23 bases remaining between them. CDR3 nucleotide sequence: TGCAGTGCTAGTGGGCGGCGGGGAGGTGATATCGATGAGCAGTTCTTC. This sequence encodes CSASGRRGGDIDEQFF.